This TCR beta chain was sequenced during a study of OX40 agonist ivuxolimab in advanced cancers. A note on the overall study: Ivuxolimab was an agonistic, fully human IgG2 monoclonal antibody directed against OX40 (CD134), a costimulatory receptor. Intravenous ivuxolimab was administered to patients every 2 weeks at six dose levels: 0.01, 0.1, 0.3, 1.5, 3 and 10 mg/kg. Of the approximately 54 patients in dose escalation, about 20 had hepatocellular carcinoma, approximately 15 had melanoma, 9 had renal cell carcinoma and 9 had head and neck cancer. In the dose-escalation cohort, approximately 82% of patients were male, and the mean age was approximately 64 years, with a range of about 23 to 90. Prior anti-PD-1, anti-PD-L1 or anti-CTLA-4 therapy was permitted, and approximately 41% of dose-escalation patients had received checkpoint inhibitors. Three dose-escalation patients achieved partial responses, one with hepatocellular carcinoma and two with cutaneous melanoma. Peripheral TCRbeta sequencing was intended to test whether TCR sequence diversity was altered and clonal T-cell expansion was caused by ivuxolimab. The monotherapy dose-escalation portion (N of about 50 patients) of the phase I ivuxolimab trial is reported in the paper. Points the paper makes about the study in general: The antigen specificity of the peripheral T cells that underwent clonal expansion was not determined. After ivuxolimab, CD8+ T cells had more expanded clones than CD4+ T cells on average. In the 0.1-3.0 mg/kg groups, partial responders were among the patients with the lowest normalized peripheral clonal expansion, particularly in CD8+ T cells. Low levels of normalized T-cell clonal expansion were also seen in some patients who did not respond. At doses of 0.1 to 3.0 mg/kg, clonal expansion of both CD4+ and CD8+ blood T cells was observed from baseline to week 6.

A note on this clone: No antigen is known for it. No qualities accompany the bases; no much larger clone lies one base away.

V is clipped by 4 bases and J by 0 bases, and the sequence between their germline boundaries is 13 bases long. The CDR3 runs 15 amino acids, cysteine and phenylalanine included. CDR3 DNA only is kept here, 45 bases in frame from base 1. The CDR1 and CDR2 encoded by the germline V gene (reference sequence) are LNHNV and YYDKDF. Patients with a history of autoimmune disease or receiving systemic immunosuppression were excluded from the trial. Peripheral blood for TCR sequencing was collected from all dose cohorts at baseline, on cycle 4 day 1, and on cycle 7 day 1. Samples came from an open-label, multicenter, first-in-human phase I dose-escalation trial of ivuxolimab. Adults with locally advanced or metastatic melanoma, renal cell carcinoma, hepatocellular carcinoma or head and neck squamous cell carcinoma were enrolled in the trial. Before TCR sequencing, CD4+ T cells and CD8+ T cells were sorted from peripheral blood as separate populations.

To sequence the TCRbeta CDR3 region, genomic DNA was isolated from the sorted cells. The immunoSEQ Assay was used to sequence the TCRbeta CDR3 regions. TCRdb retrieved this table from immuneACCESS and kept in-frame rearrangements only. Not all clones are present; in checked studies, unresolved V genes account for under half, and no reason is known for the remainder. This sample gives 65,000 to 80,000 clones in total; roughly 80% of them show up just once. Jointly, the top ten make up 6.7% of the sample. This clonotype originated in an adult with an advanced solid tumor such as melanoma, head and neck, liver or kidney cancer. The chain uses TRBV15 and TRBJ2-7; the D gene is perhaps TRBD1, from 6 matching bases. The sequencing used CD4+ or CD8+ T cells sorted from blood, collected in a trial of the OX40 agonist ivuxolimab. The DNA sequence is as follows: TGTGCCACCAGCAAAACGGGACACCTCTCCTACGAGCAGTACTTC. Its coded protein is CATSKTGHLSYEQYF.